The sample holds a few counts of the clone carrying this T cell receptor beta chain. The antigen is undetermined. These data originate in a study of T cells after yellow fever vaccination. Study-level findings and limits: Reappearing after the booster were most of the clones from primary vaccination (almost 97% CD4, 85% to 90% CD8). Some clonotypes were seen in both the CD4 and the CD8 compartments. These made up a small share and likely arose from convergent recombination.

Germline CDR1 DFQATT, CDR2 SNEGSKA (reference sequence). V was trimmed by 6 bases and J by 7 bases, leaving 7 bases between them. The CDR3 loop spans 10 amino acids. TCRdb re-called the 5' RACE reads with MiXCR, one entry per CDR3 protein. This table has hundreds of thousands of distinct CDR3 sequences, around 12% appearing once. The sequence came from a man aged 30-40 years who received the YFV17D yellow fever vaccine. This rearrangement joins TRBV20-1 to TRBJ1-5; D not certain. The specimen comprised PBMCs, sampled on the day of the yellow fever booster vaccination. CDR3 sequence: CSAGGQPQHF. Written as DNA, the CDR3 is TGCAGTGCCGGAGGCCAGCCCCAGCATTTT.